Shown below are 21 T cell receptor beta chains from a single sample sequenced in a study of spatial heterogeneity in lung cancer. TCRdb re-derived calls from the 5' RACE reads in MiXCR, one entry per CDR3 protein. Of approximately 92,000 distinct CDR3 sequences in the sample, approximately 12% were seen once. This sample's time point: sample taken at primary tumor resection. The material was PBMCs, obtained at surgery. These receptors all stem from a male donor with early-stage non-small cell lung cancer.

In this sample, this clonotype turned up a few times. The chain has TRBV7-9 and TRBJ2-5, with D possibly TRBD1 on 5 matching bases. From germline, CDR1 is SEHNR and CDR2 FQNEAQ (reference sequence). V lost 6 bases to trimming and J lost 0 bases, with 11 bases between them. This CDR3 has 14 amino acids. The CDR3: CASSMGPDQETQYF. CDR3 DNA: TGTGCCAGCAGTATGGGGCCCGACCAAGAGACCCAGTACTTC.

The chain joins TRBV19 to TRBJ2-7; weak D call: TRBD1 (6 bases). The CDR3 contains 14 residues. CDR1 and CDR2 from the germline V gene are LNHDA and SQIVND (reference sequence). With 5 bases removed from V and 3 bases from J, the gap between germline ends came to 14 bases. CDR3 residues: CASSSETGFYEQYF. The CDR3 bases are TGTGCCAGTAGTTCCGAGACAGGTTTCTACGAGCAGTACTTC.

V usage is TRBV19 and J usage is TRBJ2-7, with 8 bases aligning to TRBD1. This CDR3 spans 14 amino acids. CDR1 LNHDA and CDR2 SQIVND come from the germline V gene (reference sequence). The J segment lost 3 bases and the V segment lost 6 bases, leaving 7 bases of the junction unmatched. Written as DNA, the CDR3 is TGTGCCAGTAGACCCCTCGGACAGGGCTACGAGCAGTACTTC. Translation gives CASRPLGQGYEQYF.

There are many counts of this clonotype. This chain joins TRBV7-2 and TRBJ2-3, with a weak D call TRBD2 (6 bases). This CDR3 has 16 amino acids. The V gene lost 5 bases and the J gene lost 0 bases, with 15 bases spanning the gap. The germline CDR1 and CDR2 sequences are SGHTA and FQGNSA. The CDR3 DNA reads TGTGCCAGCAGCCCTATCCTAGCGACTAGCACAGATACGCAGTATTTT. Its protein is CASSPILATSTDTQYF.

This clonotype was seen many times. This chain links TRBV27 with TRBJ2-7; possibly TRBD1 for D (8 bases). In germline, CDR1 is MNHEY, CDR2 SMNVEV (reference sequence). The CDR3 is 15 amino acids. The V end lost 3 bases, the J end lost 1 base, and 13 bases lay between the germline ends. The CDR3 sequence is CASSFNRGGSYEQYF. For the CDR3, the DNA is TGTGCCAGCAGTTTTAACAGGGGGGGATCCTACGAGCAGTACTTC.

The chain employs TRBV3-1 and TRBJ1-1; 9 nucleotides agree with TRBD1. Per the germline V gene, CDR1 is LGHDT and CDR2 is YNNKEL (reference sequence). The CDR3 extends over 14 amino acids. Losses at the gene ends were 6 bases for V and 5 bases for J; bases not matched to a gene: 7. CDR3 residues: CASRGTGIMTEAFF. The CDR3, as DNA: TGTGCCAGCAGAGGGACAGGGATTATGACTGAAGCTTTCTTT.

The V gene is TRBV13, the J gene TRBJ2-3; unclear D gene. Trimming pared 8 bases from V and 1 base from J, leaving 10 bases between. This CDR3 has 13 amino acids. Germline V gene sequence: CDR1 PRHDT, CDR2 FYEKMQ (reference sequence). CDR3 DNA sequence: TGTGCCAGCGCGTCCTACGGCACAGATACGCAGTATTTT. Amino acid sequence: CASASYGTDTQYF.

The CDR3: CASSTPGGELFF. For the CDR3, the DNA is TGCGCCAGCAGCACTCCTGGGGGGGAGCTGTTTTTT. This chain links TRBV5-1 with TRBJ2-2; no reliable D call. The germline gives CDR1 SGHRS, CDR2 YFSETQ. Trimming stripped 4 bases from V and 8 bases from J, with 9 bases between. This CDR3 has 12 residues.

The gene calls are TRBV20-1 and TRBJ1-5; D unclear. Germline-derived CDR1 and CDR2 are DFQATT and SNEGSKA (reference sequence). V was cut by 1 base and J by 0 bases, with 7 bases left in between. CDR3 length equals 14 residues. The CDR3 DNA sequence: TGCAGTGCTAGAGTGGGGTATAGCAATCAGCCCCAGCATTTT. Protein sequence: CSARVGYSNQPQHF.

The chain is built from TRBV7-3 and TRBJ2-1, with a tentative D call TRBD2 (6 bases). The V gene lost 5 bases and the J gene lost 10 bases, with 15 bases spanning the gap. Germline CDR1 reads SGHTA; CDR2 reads FQGTGA. CDR3 length: 13 amino acids. CDR3 bases: TGTGCCAGCAGCCCGGGGGACGCTGCCGAGCAGTTCTTC. This sequence encodes CASSPGDAAEQFF.

The chain has TRBV7-2 and TRBJ1-5; possible D gene TRBD1, 5 bases. Germline V gene lookup returns CDR1 SGHTA and CDR2 FQGNSA. Trimming removed 4 bases at V and 0 bases at J, with 10 bases between. This CDR3 region has 15 residues. CDR3 DNA: TGTGCCAGCAGCTATGAAGGGGATAGCAATCAGCCCCAGCATTTT. Translating gives CASSYEGDSNQPQHF.

This clonotype was detected only a few times. This rearrangement joins TRBV7-3 to TRBJ2-3, with D possibly TRBD1 on 6 matching bases. The CDR3 covers 17 residues. CDR1 is SGHTA, CDR2 FQGTGA, per germline. With 5 bases removed from V and 0 bases from J, the gap between germline ends came to 18 bases. CDR3 sequence: CASSPQGGRTSTDTQYF. For the CDR3, the DNA is TGTGCCAGCAGCCCCCAAGGGGGACGAACTAGCACAGATACGCAGTATTTT.

V and J are TRBV6-5 and TRBJ1-4; D not certain. The CDR3 contains 18 residues. Germline lookup yields CDR1 MNHEY and CDR2 SVGAGI. V was cut by 5 bases and J by 0 bases, with 19 bases left in between. CDR3 residues: CASSTRKETGTTNEKLFF. CDR3 DNA sequence: TGTGCCAGCAGTACCAGAAAAGAGACGGGAACAACTAATGAAAAACTGTTTTTT.

This chain connects TRBV5-6 to TRBJ1-5, with D uncertain. From germline, CDR1 is SGHDT and CDR2 YYEEEE. The CDR3 runs 14 residues. The germline V and J ends were trimmed by 4 bases and 2 bases, with 10 bases remaining between them. CDR3 residues: CASSRDGGNQPQHF. The CDR3 DNA reads as TGTGCCAGCAGCCGTGACGGGGGCAATCAGCCCCAGCATTTT.

The table lists this clonotype with a few counts. The chain is built from TRBV19 and TRBJ2-7; TRBD2 matches at 8 bases. With 4 bases clipped from V and 3 bases from J, the junction kept 8 bases outside the gene matches. Germline V lookup: CDR1 LNHDA, CDR2 SQIVND (reference sequence). CDR3 size: 15 residues. CDR3 sequence: CASSRSGSLFYEQYF. In DNA, the CDR3 is TGTGCCAGTAGTAGGAGCGGGAGCCTGTTCTACGAGCAGTACTTC.

This clonotype has more than one count but fewer than ten. The rearrangement links TRBV19 to TRBJ1-2; the match to TRBD1 covers 10 bases. The V and J ends lost 3 bases and 3 bases, in that order; junction bases with no gene match: 1. The CDR3 extends over 14 amino acids. Germline V gene data show CDR1 as LNHDA and CDR2 as SQIVND (reference sequence). In DNA form, the CDR3 reads TGTGCCAGTAGTATTGGACAGGGGGACTATGGCTACACCTTC. Amino acid sequence: CASSIGQGDYGYTF.

This clonotype was observed at least ten times. The chain is built from TRBV7-2 and TRBJ2-1, with 8 positions matching TRBD2. The CDR3 is 16 residues long. V lost 4 bases, J lost 4 bases, and 9 bases stayed unmatched. The germline gives CDR1 SGHTA, CDR2 FQGNSA. The CDR3 is CASSSKSGSWYNEQFF. The CDR3 DNA follows: TGTGCCAGCAGCTCCAAGAGCGGGAGTTGGTACAATGAGCAGTTCTTC.

This clonotype was counted only a few times. The CDR3 sequence is CASSFGSGPYNEQFF. The CDR3 DNA sequence: TGTGCCAGCAGTTTTGGGAGCGGACCTTACAATGAGCAGTTCTTC. The rearrangement uses TRBV12-3 or TRBV12-4 and TRBJ2-1; D may be TRBD2 (5 bases). The V and J ends lost 3 bases and 4 bases respectively, with 13 bases between them. This CDR3 region has 15 residues.

CDR3 sequence reads: CASSQNDPGHEQYF. CDR3 sequence (DNA): TGCGCCAGCAGCCAAAATGATCCAGGGCACGAGCAGTACTTC. The gene calls are TRBV4-1 and TRBJ2-7; weak D call: TRBD1 (5 bases). The CDR3 length is 14 residues. V lost 2 bases to trimming and J lost 5 bases, with 13 bases between them. CDR1 is MGHRA, CDR2 YSYEKL, per germline.

Details on this clonotype: One base away lies a much larger clone, so this may be a sequencing read error. V usage is TRBV15 and J usage is TRBJ2-5; D remains unclear. Germline V gene lookup returns CDR1 LNHNV and CDR2 YYDKDF (reference sequence). The CDR3 covers 13 residues. CDR3 coding DNA: TGTGCCGCCAGCAGAGAAAGGCGGGAGACCCAGTACTTC. Its translation is CAASRERRETQYF.

V and J are TRBV18 and TRBJ1-1; possible D gene TRBD1, 6 bases. The germline gives CDR1 KGHSH, CDR2 LQKENI. V was clipped by 3 bases and J by 3 bases, with 14 bases between them. There are 15 residues in the CDR3. The CDR3 DNA sequence: TGTGCCAGCTCACCTGAGGGACACCTATACACTGAAGCTTTCTTT. As protein: CASSPEGHLYTEAFF.